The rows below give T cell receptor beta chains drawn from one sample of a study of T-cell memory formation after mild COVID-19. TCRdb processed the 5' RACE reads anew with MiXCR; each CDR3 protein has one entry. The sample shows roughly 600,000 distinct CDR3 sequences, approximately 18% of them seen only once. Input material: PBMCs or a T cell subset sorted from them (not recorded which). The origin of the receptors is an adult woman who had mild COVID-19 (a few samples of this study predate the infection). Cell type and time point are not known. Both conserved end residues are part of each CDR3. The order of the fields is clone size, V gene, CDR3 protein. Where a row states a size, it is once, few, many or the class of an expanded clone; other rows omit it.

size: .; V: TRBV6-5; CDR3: CASRPDRAHSAEQYF
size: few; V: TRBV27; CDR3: CASSLGTSGTFPYEQYF
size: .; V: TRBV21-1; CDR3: CASRGLAGVYTDTQYF
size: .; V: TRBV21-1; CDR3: CASSKYDEQFF
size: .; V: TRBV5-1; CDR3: CASSRHGNEQFF
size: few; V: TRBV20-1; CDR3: CSAKRGSGPYEQYF
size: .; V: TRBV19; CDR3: CASVGGYEQYF
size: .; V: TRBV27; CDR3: CASSSTWNTEAFF
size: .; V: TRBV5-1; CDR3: CASSFGREDMNTEAFF
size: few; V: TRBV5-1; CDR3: CASSLGPGADTEAFF
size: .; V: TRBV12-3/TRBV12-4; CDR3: CASSLGGLRNYGYTF
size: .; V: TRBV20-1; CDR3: CSARGENKSPLHF
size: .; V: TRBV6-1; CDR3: CASYLDSAYSNQPQHF